These T cell receptor beta chains were read from a single sample in a study of identical twins. MiXCR, run by TCRdb on the 5' RACE reads, gives a single entry per CDR3 protein. This table has about 200,000 distinct CDR3 sequences, 7.5% appearing once. These data are also associated with another study on yellow fever vaccine responses in identical twins.

Sequencing was carried out using memory (CD45RO+) T cells sorted from blood. These receptors were collected from a woman aged 18-29 years in good health. CDR3s leave out the opening cysteine and the closing phenylalanine or tryptophan. The order of the fields is J gene, V gene, CDR3 protein.

j_call: TRBJ2-1; v_call: TRBV7-3; cdr3_aa: ASSPDLAWSNEQF
j_call: TRBJ2-1; v_call: TRBV11-2; cdr3_aa: ASSHLGDITYNEQF
j_call: TRBJ2-4; v_call: TRBV4-3; cdr3_aa: ASSQDDRGASKNIQY
j_call: TRBJ2-1; v_call: TRBV20-1; cdr3_aa: SASGATASYNEQF
j_call: TRBJ1-1; v_call: TRBV19; cdr3_aa: ASSISFSEAAF
j_call: TRBJ2-1; v_call: TRBV10-3; cdr3_aa: ASTPGTANNEQF
j_call: TRBJ2-1; v_call: TRBV28; cdr3_aa: ASKLGGTSSYNEQF
j_call: TRBJ1-2; v_call: TRBV12-3/TRBV12-4; cdr3_aa: ASSGGRQNLYGYT
j_call: TRBJ1-1; v_call: TRBV7-2; cdr3_aa: ASSSDRANTEAF
j_call: TRBJ2-6; v_call: TRBV6-1; cdr3_aa: ASKDRPPSGANVLT
j_call: TRBJ2-1; v_call: TRBV11-2; cdr3_aa: ASSLWTSGYNEQF
j_call: TRBJ2-3; v_call: TRBV5-1; cdr3_aa: ASSLLAGGDTQY
j_call: TRBJ2-5; v_call: TRBV10-2; cdr3_aa: ASSGLAGLEGTQY
j_call: TRBJ1-2; v_call: TRBV29-1; cdr3_aa: SAEQGSGYT
j_call: TRBJ2-7; v_call: TRBV6-1; cdr3_aa: ASSPRTLGEQY
j_call: TRBJ2-2; v_call: TRBV28; cdr3_aa: ASSPGTGGARLF
j_call: TRBJ2-1; v_call: TRBV7-2; cdr3_aa: ASSLGIAGVYNEQF
j_call: TRBJ2-3; v_call: TRBV12-3/TRBV12-4; cdr3_aa: ASSLTEGQGPDTQY
j_call: TRBJ1-3; v_call: TRBV29-1; cdr3_aa: STRDIGNTIY
j_call: TRBJ2-2; v_call: TRBV11-2; cdr3_aa: ASSSPGGGPGELF
j_call: TRBJ2-2; v_call: TRBV12-5; cdr3_aa: ASGLWDRGFGAGELF
j_call: TRBJ2-1; v_call: TRBV27; cdr3_aa: ASSLSGGSWF
j_call: TRBJ2-3; v_call: TRBV12-5; cdr3_aa: ASAPGQGTDTQY
j_call: TRBJ2-2; v_call: TRBV20-1; cdr3_aa: SASKPTGELF
j_call: TRBJ2-3; v_call: TRBV28; cdr3_aa: ASSRSGRAADTQY
j_call: TRBJ2-3; v_call: TRBV5-8; cdr3_aa: ASSLGTSGTTAQY
j_call: TRBJ2-1; v_call: TRBV7-2; cdr3_aa: ASSLVRGEDEQF
j_call: TRBJ1-4; v_call: TRBV24-1; cdr3_aa: ATSQGAREKLF
j_call: TRBJ2-2; v_call: TRBV21-1; cdr3_aa: ASSPHWVAGVTGELF
j_call: TRBJ1-1; v_call: TRBV4-2; cdr3_aa: ASSPGGGEAF
j_call: TRBJ2-3; v_call: TRBV2; cdr3_aa: ASSLRRGVTDTQY
j_call: TRBJ2-3; v_call: TRBV7-9; cdr3_aa: ASSFAGRADTQY
j_call: TRBJ2-5; v_call: TRBV4-3; cdr3_aa: ASSQDTGQETQY
j_call: TRBJ1-5; v_call: TRBV15; cdr3_aa: ATSRGGSNQPQH
j_call: TRBJ1-5; v_call: TRBV10-3; cdr3_aa: AISESVRGSNQPQH
j_call: TRBJ1-5; v_call: TRBV4-2; cdr3_aa: ASSQGEWDSNQPQH
j_call: TRBJ2-5; v_call: TRBV7-8; cdr3_aa: ASSSRKPRLAGGSPETQY